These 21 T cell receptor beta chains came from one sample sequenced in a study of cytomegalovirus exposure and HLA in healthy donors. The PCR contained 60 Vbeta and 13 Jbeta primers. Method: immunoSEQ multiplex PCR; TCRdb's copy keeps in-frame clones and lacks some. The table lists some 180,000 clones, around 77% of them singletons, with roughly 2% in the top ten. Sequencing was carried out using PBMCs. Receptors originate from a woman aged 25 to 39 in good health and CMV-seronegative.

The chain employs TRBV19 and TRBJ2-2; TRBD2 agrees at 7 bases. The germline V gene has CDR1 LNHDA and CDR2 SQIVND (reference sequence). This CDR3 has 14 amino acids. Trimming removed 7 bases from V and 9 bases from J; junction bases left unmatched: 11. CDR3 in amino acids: CASTSFGGGRELFF. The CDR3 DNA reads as TGTGCCAGTACCTCATTCGGGGGAGGGAGGGAGCTGTTTTTT.

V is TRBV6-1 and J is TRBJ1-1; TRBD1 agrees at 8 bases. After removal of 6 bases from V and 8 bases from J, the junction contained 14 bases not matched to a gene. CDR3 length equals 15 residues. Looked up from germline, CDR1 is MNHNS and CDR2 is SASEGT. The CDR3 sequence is CASRNAGGLGSEAFF. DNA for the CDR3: TGTGCCAGCAGGAACGCAGGGGGCCTGGGTTCGGAAGCTTTCTTT.

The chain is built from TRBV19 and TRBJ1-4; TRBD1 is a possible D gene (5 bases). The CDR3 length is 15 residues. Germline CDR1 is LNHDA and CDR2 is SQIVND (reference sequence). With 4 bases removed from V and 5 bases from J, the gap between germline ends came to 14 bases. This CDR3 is CASSTKTDTNEKLFF. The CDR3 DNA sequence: TGTGCCAGTAGTACAAAAACGGACACCAATGAAAAACTGTTTTTT.

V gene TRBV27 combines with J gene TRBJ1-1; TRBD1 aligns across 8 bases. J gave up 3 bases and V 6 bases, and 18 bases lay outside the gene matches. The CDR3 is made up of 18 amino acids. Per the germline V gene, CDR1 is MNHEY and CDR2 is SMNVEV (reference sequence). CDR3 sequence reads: CASSPTLRGLRFDTEAFF. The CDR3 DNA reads TGTGCCAGCAGCCCAACGCTCAGGGGGCTTAGGTTTGACACTGAAGCTTTCTTT.

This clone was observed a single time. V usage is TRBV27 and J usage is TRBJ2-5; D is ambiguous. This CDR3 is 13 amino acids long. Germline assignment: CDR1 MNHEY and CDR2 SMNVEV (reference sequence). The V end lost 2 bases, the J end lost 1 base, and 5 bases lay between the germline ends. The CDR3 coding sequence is TGTGCCAGCAGTTTAGGCCCCCAAGAGACCCAGTACTTC. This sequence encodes CASSLGPQETQYF.

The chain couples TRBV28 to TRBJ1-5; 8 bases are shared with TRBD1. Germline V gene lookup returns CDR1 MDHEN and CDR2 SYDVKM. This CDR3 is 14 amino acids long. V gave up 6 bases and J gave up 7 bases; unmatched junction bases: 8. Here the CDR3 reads CASSPGQAGQPQHF. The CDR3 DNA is TGTGCCAGCAGCCCGGGACAGGCGGGCCAGCCCCAGCATTTT.

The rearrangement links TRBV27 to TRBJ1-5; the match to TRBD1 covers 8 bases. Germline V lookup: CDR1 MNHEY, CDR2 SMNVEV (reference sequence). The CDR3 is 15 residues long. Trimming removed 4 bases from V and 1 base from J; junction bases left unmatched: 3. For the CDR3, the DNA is TGTGCCAGCAGTTCAGACAGGGGAAGCAATCAGCCCCAGCATTTT. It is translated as CASSSDRGSNQPQHF.

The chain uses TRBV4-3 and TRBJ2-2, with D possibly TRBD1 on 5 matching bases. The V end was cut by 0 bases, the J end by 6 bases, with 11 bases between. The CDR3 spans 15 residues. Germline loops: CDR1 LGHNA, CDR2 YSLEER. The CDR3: CASSQDLRVAGELFF. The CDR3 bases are TGCGCCAGCAGCCAAGATCTCAGGGTGGCCGGGGAGCTGTTTTTT.

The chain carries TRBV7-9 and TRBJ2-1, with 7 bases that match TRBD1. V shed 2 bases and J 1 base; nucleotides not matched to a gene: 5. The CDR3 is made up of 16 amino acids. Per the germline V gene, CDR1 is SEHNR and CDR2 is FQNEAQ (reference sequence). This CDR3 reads CASSLRGGKSYNEQFF. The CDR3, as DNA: TGTGCCAGCAGCTTAAGAGGGGGCAAATCCTACAATGAGCAGTTCTTC. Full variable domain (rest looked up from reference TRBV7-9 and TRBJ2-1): DTGVSQNPRHKITKRGQNVTFRCDPISEHNRLYWYRQTLGQGPEFLTYFQNEAQLEKSRLLSDRFSAERPKGSFSTLEIQRTEQGDSAMYLCASSLRGGKSYNEQFFGPGTRLTVL.

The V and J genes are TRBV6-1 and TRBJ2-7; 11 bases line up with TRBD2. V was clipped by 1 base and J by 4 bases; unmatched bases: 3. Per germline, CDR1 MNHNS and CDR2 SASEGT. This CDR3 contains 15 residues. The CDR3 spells CASSEVSGGAYEQYF. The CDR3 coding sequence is TGTGCCAGCAGTGAAGTTAGCGGGGGGGCTTACGAGCAGTACTTC.

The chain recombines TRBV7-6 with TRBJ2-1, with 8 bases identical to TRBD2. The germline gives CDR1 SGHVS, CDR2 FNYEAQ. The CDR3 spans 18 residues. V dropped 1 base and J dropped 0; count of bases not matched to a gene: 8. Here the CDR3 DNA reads TGTGCCAGCAGCTTAGGGGTGGAGCGGGGGAGCTCCTACAATGAGCAGTTCTTC. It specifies CASSLGVERGSSYNEQFF.

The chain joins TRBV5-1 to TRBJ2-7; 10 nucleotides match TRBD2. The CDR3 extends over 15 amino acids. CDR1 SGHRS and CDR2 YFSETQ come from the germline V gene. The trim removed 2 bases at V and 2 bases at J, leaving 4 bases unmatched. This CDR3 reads CASSLLAGSPYEQYF. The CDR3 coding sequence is TGCGCCAGCAGCTTACTAGCGGGGTCCCCCTACGAGCAGTACTTC. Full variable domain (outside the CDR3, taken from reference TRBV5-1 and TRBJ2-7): KAGVTQTPRYLIKTRGQQVTLSCSPISGHRSVSWYQQTPGQGLQFLFEYFSETQRNKGNFPGRFSGRQFSNSRSEMNVSTLELGDSALYLCASSLLAGSPYEQYFGPGTRLTVT.

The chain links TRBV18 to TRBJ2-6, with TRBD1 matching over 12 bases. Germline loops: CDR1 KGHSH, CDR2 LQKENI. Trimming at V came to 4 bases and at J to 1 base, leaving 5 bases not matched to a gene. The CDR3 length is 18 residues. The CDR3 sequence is CASSRSGQGASGANVLTF. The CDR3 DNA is TGTGCCAGCTCACGATCGGGACAGGGGGCGTCTGGGGCCAACGTCCTGACTTTC.

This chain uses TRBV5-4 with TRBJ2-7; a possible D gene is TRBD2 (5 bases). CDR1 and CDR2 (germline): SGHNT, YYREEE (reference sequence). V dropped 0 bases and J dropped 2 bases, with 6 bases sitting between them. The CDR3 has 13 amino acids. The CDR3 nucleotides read TGTGCCAGCAGCTTGGGGGAGCCCTACGAGCAGTACTTC. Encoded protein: CASSLGEPYEQYF.

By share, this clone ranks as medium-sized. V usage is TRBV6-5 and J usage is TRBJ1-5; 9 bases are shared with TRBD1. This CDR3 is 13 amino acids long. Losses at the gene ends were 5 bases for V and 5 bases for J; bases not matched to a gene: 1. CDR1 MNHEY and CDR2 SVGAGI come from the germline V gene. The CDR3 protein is CASSRTGDQPQHF. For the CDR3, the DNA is TGTGCCAGCAGTCGGACAGGGGATCAGCCCCAGCATTTT.

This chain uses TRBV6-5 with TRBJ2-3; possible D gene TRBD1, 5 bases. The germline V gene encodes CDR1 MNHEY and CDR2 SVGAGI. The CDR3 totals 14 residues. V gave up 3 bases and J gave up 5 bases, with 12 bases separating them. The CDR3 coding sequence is TGTGCCAGCAGTTATGCTACTCAGGGAGATACGCAGTATTTT. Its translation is CASSYATQGDTQYF.

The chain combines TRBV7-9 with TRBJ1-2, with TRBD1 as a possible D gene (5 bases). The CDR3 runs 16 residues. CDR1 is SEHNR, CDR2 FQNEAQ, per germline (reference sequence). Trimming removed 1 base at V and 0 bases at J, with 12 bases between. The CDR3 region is CASSLVAGHSNYGYTF. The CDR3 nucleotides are TGTGCCAGCAGCTTAGTGGCAGGGCACTCTAACTATGGCTACACCTTC.

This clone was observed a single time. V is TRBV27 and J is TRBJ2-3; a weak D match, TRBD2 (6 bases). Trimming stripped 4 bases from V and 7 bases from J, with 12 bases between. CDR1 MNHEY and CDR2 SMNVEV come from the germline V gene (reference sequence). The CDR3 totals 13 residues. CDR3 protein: CASSWRDGNTQYF. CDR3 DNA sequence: TGTGCCAGCAGTTGGCGGGACGGGAATACGCAGTATTTT.

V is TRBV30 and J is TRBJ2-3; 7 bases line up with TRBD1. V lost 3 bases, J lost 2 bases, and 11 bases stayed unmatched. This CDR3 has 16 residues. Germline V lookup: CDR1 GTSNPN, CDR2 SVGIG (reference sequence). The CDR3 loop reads CAWSYPSGQLTDTQYF. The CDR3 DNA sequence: TGTGCCTGGAGCTACCCCTCGGGACAGCTCACAGATACGCAGTATTTT. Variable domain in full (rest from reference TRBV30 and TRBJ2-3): SQTIHQWPATLVQPVGSPLSLECTVEGTSNPNLYWYRQAAGRGLQLLFYSVGIGQISSEVPQNLSASRPQDRQFILSSKKLLLSDSGFYLCAWSYPSGQLTDTQYFGPGTRLTVL.

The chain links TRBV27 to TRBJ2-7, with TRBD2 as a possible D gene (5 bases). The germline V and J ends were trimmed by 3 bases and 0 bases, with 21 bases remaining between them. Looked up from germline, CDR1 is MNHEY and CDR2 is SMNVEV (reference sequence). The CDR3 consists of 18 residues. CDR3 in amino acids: CASSLDGVQIRISYEQYF. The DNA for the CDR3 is TGTGCCAGCAGTTTGGACGGGGTTCAAATCAGGATCTCCTACGAGCAGTACTTC.

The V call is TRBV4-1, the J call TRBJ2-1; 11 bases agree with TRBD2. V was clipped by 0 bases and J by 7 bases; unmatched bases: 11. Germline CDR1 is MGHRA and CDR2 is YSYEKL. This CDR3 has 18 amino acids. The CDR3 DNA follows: TGCGCCAGCAGCCAAGATGGGCCCACTAGCGGGGGCCCGAATGAGCAGTTCTTC. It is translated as CASSQDGPTSGGPNEQFF.